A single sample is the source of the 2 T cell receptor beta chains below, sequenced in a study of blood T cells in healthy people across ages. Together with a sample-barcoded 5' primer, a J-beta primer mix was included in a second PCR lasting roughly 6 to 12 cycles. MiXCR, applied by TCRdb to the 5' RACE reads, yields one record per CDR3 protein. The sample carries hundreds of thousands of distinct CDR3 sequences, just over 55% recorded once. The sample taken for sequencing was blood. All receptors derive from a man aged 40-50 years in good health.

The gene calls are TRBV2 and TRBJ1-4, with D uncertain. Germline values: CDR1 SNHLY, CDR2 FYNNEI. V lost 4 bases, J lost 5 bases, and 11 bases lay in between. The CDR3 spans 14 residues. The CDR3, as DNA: TGTGCCAGCAGTGGCGGCGGCGGGAATGAAAAACTGTTTTTT. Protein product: CASSGGGGNEKLFF.

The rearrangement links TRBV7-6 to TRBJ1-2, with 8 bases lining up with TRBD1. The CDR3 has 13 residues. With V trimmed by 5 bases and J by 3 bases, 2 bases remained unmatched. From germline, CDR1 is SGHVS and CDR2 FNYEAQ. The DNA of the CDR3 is TGTGCCAGCAGCAGGGGACAGGACTATGGCTACACCTTC. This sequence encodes CASSRGQDYGYTF. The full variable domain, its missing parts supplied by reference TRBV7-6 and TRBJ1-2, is GAGVSQSPRYKVTKRGQDVALRCDPISGHVSLYWYRQALGQGPEFLTYFNYEAQQDKSGLPNDRFSAERPEGSISTLTIQRTEQRDSAMYRCASSRGQDYGYTFGSGTRLTVV.